Listed below are T cell receptor beta chains from one sample, sequenced in a study of identifying expanded T cells in peripheral blood. Assay: immunoSEQ multiplex PCR; the TCRdb copy retains only in-frame clones and omits some. The table includes 70,000 to 100,000 clones, more than 70% detected once. The specimen was blood. Every receptor here comes from a person aged 18 to 69 in good health. CDR3s include the opening cysteine and the closing phenylalanine or tryptophan. The order of the fields is D gene, J gene, clone size, V gene, CDR3 length, CDR3 DNA, CDR3 protein. A D gene is named only where the DNA matches it firmly. Rows may omit the clone size; those that give it use once, few, many or a size class.

>TRBD1|TRBJ1-5|.|TRBV2|15
TGTGCCAGCAGTAGAGACAGGGGTAGAAATCAGCCCCAGCATTTT
CASSRDRGRNQPQHF
>TRBD1|TRBJ1-2|.|TRBV28|15
TGTGCCAGTGAACGGACAGGGCGCTGGGGCGATGGCTACACCTTC
CASERTGRWGDGYTF
>TRBD1|TRBJ2-7|.|TRBV5-1|15
TGCGCCAGCAGCTTGTTGGCAGGGGGCTCCTACGAGCAGTACTTC
CASSLLAGGSYEQYF
>TRBD2|TRBJ2-5|few|TRBV4-2|15
TGTGCCAGCAGCCAAGAGCGGGGGGGCCAAGAGACCCAGTACTTC
CASSQERGGQETQYF
>.|TRBJ2-5|.|TRBV7-8|13
TGTGCCAGCACCCTGGAAGTCGGGGAGACCCAGTACTTC
CASTLEVGETQYF
>TRBD1|TRBJ2-7|.|TRBV5-6|14
TGTGCCAGCAGCCCCGGGACAGGGGCCTACGAGCAGTACTTC
CASSPGTGAYEQYF
>TRBD1|TRBJ1-1|.|TRBV2|19
TGTGCCAGCAGTGAAGAGAATTTGAGGGGGCGACCAATGAACACTGAAGCTTTCTTT
CASSEENLRGRPMNTEAFF
>.|TRBJ1-1|.|TRBV6-1|13
TGTGCCAGCACCAAAGAGGGAGGGGCTAGAGCTTTCTTT
CASTKEGGARAFF
>.|TRBJ2-1|.|TRBV5-1|12
TGCGCCAGCAGTCCAGAGCGCAATGAGCAGTTCTTC
CASSPERNEQFF
>TRBD1|TRBJ1-3|.|TRBV9|14
TGTGCCAGCAGCGTCGGACAGGTTGGAAACACCATATATTTT
CASSVGQVGNTIYF
>.|TRBJ2-4|.|TRBV16|13
TGTGCCAGCAGCCAATCAGGAGGGTTCATTCAGTACTTC
CASSQSGGFIQYF
>.|TRBJ2-6|.|TRBV29-1|16
TGCAGCGTTGAAGAGGTCCTAAACTCTGGGGCCAACGTCCTGACTTTC
CSVEEVLNSGANVLTF
>TRBD2|TRBJ2-2|once|TRBV7-2|17
TGTGCCAGCAGCACCCACACTAGCGGGGGACTCACCGGGGAGCTGTTTTTT
CASSTHTSGGLTGELFF
>.|TRBJ1-5|.|TRBV30|15
TGTGCCTGGAGTCAGGGGTCGGGGGGCAATCAGCCCCAGCATTTT
CAWSQGSGGNQPQHF
>.|TRBJ2-7|.|TRBV6-1|9
TGTGCCAGCGGCTACGAGCAGTACTTC
CASGYEQYF
>.|TRBJ2-7|.|TRBV13|14
TGTGCCAGCAGCTTAGGCCCACTATCCTACGAGCAGTACTTC
CASSLGPLSYEQYF
>.|TRBJ2-5|.|TRBV27|16
TGTGCCAGCAGTCCCTTCGGACAGACGAACCAAGAGACCCAGTACTTC
CASSPFGQTNQETQYF
>.|TRBJ2-3|.|TRBV7-9|15
TGTGCCAGCAGTATAGGGGGTCCTAGCACAGATACGCAGTATTTT
CASSIGGPSTDTQYF
>TRBD1|TRBJ2-7|.|TRBV18|16
TGTGCCAGCTCACCAAGGGTTCGGGGACAGGGTTACGAGCAGTACTTC
CASSPRVRGQGYEQYF
>TRBD2|TRBJ2-5|once|TRBV7-8|18
TGTGCCAGCAGCCTCCGGGGTCAGTCTAGCGGGGGGCAAGAGACCCAGTACTTC
CASSLRGQSSGGQETQYF
>.|TRBJ1-2|.|TRBV2|13
TGTGCCAGCAGTGAGGACTACTTCTATGGCTACACCTTC
CASSEDYFYGYTF
>.|TRBJ1-2|.|TRBV5-4|14
TGTGCCAGCAGCTTGTGGCCTCCACAATATGGCTACACCTTC
CASSLWPPQYGYTF
>.|TRBJ2-3|.|TRBV7-2|14
TGTGCCAGCAGGCCCGATCTGAACACAGATACGCAGTATTTT
CASRPDLNTDTQYF
>.|TRBJ1-4|.|TRBV10-3|13
TGTGCCATCCGTTCGGTGGATAATGAAAAACTGTTTTTT
CAIRSVDNEKLFF
>TRBD2|TRBJ2-1|.|TRBV13|15
TGTGCCAGCAGCCGAGGACTAGCGGGGGGCGCTGGCCAGTTCTTC
CASSRGLAGGAGQFF
>.|TRBJ1-5|.|TRBV6-1|15
TGTGCCAGCAGTGAATATAAAGGGGGTTATCAGCCCCAGCATTTT
CASSEYKGGYQPQHF
>.|TRBJ2-3|.|TRBV30|17
TGTGCCTGGCTATTTCAAGGCGGGGGCGCACCCACAGATACGCAGTATTTT
CAWLFQGGGAPTDTQYF
>TRBD1|TRBJ1-4|few|TRBV30|17
TGTGCCTGGAGTTCCACAGGGGGCGAAGCTACTAATGAAAAACTGTTTTTT
CAWSSTGGEATNEKLFF
>.|TRBJ2-7|.|TRBV2|14
TGTGCCAGCAAATCGCCAGGGGTGGCCTACGAGCAGTACTTC
CASKSPGVAYEQYF
>.|TRBJ2-7|.|TRBV10-3|13
TGTGCCATCAGCTCACAGGGCTTGAGCGAGCAGTACTTC
CAISSQGLSEQYF
>.|TRBJ2-1|.|TRBV5-4|16
TGTGCCAGCAGCTTCGAGGCCGAGATGGCCCACAATGAGCAGTTCTTC
CASSFEAEMAHNEQFF
>.|TRBJ2-1|.|TRBV29-1|16
TGCAGCGTTGAAGAAGGGCGAGGGGCCACCTACAATGAGCAGTTCTTC
CSVEEGRGATYNEQFF
>.|TRBJ2-1|.|TRBV6-5|10
TGTGCCACCAAATACAATGAGCAGTTCTTC
CATKYNEQFF
>TRBD1|TRBJ1-1|.|TRBV10-2|15
TGCGCCAGCAACGTAGGACAGGGGGCTCTCTCTGAAGCTTTCTTT
CASNVGQGALSEAFF
>.|TRBJ2-3|.|TRBV7-6|15
TGTGCCAGCAGCTACCGGGACCGAGGCACAGATACGCAGTATTTT
CASSYRDRGTDTQYF
>.|TRBJ2-1|.|TRBV5-4|17
TGTGCCAGCAGCTTGGGTCAGAGATTGAGCTCCTACAATGAGCAGTTCTTC
CASSLGQRLSSYNEQFF
>TRBD2|TRBJ2-5|.|TRBV7-7|15
TGTGCCAGCAGCTTATCAAGCGGGGAAGGAGAGACCCAGTACTTC
CASSLSSGEGETQYF
>.|TRBJ2-1|.|TRBV28|14
TGTGCCAGCAGTTTGACGTACTCCTACAATGAGCAGTTCTTC
CASSLTYSYNEQFF
>.|TRBJ1-4|.|TRBV19|16
TGTGCCGGTACATGGGAGGGGTATATAGAAATTGAAAAACTGTTTTTT
CAGTWEGYIEIEKLFF
>.|TRBJ1-2|.|TRBV7-2|15
TGTGCCAGCAGCTTAGGGAGGGACAAGCTCAATAGCTACACCTTC
CASSLGRDKLNSYTF
>.|TRBJ1-5|few|TRBV7-2|14
TGTGCCAGCTCTGCGGCAGGGTGGGATCAGCCCCAGCATTTT
CASSAAGWDQPQHF